This entry describes one T cell receptor (beta chain). Its target is not known. MiXCR, run by TCRdb on the reads, gives a single entry per CDR3 protein. This repertoire shows 110,000 or so distinct CDR3 sequences, around 30% found once; its top ten account for less than 45%. The data derive from a study of T cell repertoires in cytomegalovirus infection. Across the study: Based on public TCR beta signatures, there were indications of CMV infection and of a matching HLA type. General study points: It was HLA-C-restricted CMV-specific TCR beta clonotypes that dominated the response ex vivo.

This receptor was obtained from a human donor in good health (CMV status not recorded). Some clones in this sample may be carry-over from other donors' samples. Sequenced here: CD8+ T cells from cultured PBMCs, sampled from culture after CMV antigen stimulation.

CDR3 bases: TGTGCCAGCAGCCAAGATGCCGGGGCGGACACTGAAGCTTTCTTT. Its protein product is CASSQDAGADTEAFF. This chain uses TRBV4-2 with TRBJ1-1, with a weak D call TRBD1 (5 bases). The CDR3 loop spans 15 amino acids. V was cut by 0 bases and J by 3 bases, with 11 bases left in between. Germline loops: CDR1 LGHNA, CDR2 YNFKEQ.